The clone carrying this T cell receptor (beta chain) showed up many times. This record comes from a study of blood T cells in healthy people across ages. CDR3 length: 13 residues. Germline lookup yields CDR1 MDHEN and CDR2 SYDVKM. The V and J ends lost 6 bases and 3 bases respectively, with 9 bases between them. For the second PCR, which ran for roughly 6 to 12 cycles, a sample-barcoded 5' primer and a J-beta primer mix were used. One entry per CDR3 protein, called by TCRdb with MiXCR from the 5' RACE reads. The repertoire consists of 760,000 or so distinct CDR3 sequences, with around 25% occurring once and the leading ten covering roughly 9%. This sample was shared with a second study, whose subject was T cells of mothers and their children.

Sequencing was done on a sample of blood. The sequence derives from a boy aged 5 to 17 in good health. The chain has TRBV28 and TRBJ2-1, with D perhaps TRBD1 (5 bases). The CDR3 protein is CASSPQGYNEQFF. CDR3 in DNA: TGTGCCAGCAGCCCCCAGGGCTACAATGAGCAGTTCTTC.